Sequencing of this TCR beta chain was carried out in a study of blood T cell repertoires in COVID-19. Study in general: Each recovered donor of Cohort 3 presented with two negative PCRs, clearance, or symptom resolution.

Recruits, aged roughly 18 to 95 years, lived in some 25 US areas. Assignments of participants to cohorts depended upon their own reported clinical history. In the study's own analysis: Estimation of nucleated cell counts was performed using reference gene primer amplification. Generated by immunoSEQ multiplex PCR, the TCRdb table keeps only in-frame clones and is missing some. V and J calls plus clone size are reproduced from that table; the DNA served to infer D and trimming. This sample has over 130,000 clones, with over 70% found just once. A few counts support this clone. Sequencing used PBMCs or T cells enriched from blood (not recorded which). The receptor was derived from a man aged 45-65 years in a cohort exposed to, infected with or recovered from COVID-19 (not recorded which).

CDR3 loop: CASSLSVGGGTGELFF. The CDR3 nucleotides are TGTGCCAGCAGCCTGAGCGTAGGGGGCGGCACCGGGGAGCTGTTTTTT. The genes are TRBV7-9 and TRBJ2-2, with 7 bases lining up with TRBD1. CDR3 length equals 16 residues. Germline CDR1 SEHNR, CDR2 FQNEAQ (reference sequence). V dropped 5 bases and J dropped 4; count of bases not matched to a gene: 10.